Below are 21 T cell receptor beta chains sequenced from a single sample in a study of shared clonotypes between healthy human individuals. Assay used: immunoSEQ multiplex PCR; TCRdb lists only in-frame clones, some missing. The data show over 95,000 clones, 40% to 55% seen once. The specimen was PBMCs. These receptors originate from a woman aged 35 to 49 in good health. Some clones in this sample may be carry-over from other donors' samples.

This clone came up a few times. The chain has TRBV5-6 and TRBJ2-7; 8 bases are a match to TRBD1. CDR3 length: 14 residues. Germline CDR1 and CDR2: SGHDT and YYEEEE. V was clipped by 0 bases and J by 5 bases; unmatched bases: 4. The CDR3 DNA sequence: TGTGCCAGCAGCTTGGGACAGGGGCTCCACGAGCAGTACTTC. It specifies CASSLGQGLHEQYF. The variable domain in full, with the rest retrieved from reference TRBV5-6 and TRBJ2-7, is DAGVTQSPTHLIKTRGQQVTLRCSPKSGHDTVSWYQQALGQGPQFIFQYYEEEERQRGNFPDRFSGHQFPNYSSELNVNALLLGDSALYLCASSLGQGLHEQYFGPGTRLTVT.

The J gene is TRBJ1-2, the V gene TRBV2, with TRBD1 identical over 8 bases. The CDR3 covers 15 residues. With V trimmed by 6 bases and J by 3 bases, 9 bases remained unmatched. Germline V gene sequence: CDR1 SNHLY, CDR2 FYNNEI. CDR3 protein: CASRANTQGDYGYTF. The CDR3 nucleotides are TGTGCCAGCAGGGCGAATACACAGGGGGACTATGGCTACACCTTC.

This clone was seen many times. The rearrangement links TRBV20-1 to TRBJ1-2; D unresolved. Germline CDR1 and CDR2: DFQATT and SNEGSKA (reference sequence). CDR3 length: 10 residues. Trimming shortened V by 7 bases and J by 5 bases, and 8 bases separated the two germline ends. The CDR3 DNA follows: TGCAGTGTGAACGGATATGGCTACACCTTC. As protein: CSVNGYGYTF.

The gene calls are TRBV4-3 and TRBJ1-4; TRBD1 might be the D (5 bases). This CDR3 has 15 amino acids. V lost 0 bases to trimming and J lost 5 bases, with 10 bases between them. Germline V CDR1 and CDR2: LGHNA, YSLEER. CDR3 sequence reads: CASSQDRDWNEKLFF. CDR3 DNA sequence: TGCGCCAGCAGCCAAGACCGGGACTGGAATGAAAAACTGTTTTTT.

This chain links TRBV5-4 with TRBJ1-2; unclear D gene. The CDR3 loop spans 15 amino acids. Germline CDR1 reads SGHNT; CDR2 reads YYREEE (reference sequence). Trimming left V 1 base short and J 4 bases short, with 14 bases between. This chain's CDR3 is CASSLWPYPGYGYTF. CDR3 DNA: TGTGCCAGCAGCTTGTGGCCCTATCCAGGCTATGGCTACACCTTC. Complete variable domain (other parts from reference TRBV5-4 and TRBJ1-2): ETGVTQSPTHLIKTRGQQVTLRCSSQSGHNTVSWYQQALGQGPQFIFQYYREEENGRGNFPPRFSGLQFPNYSSELNVNALELDDSALYLCASSLWPYPGYGYTFGSGTRLTVV.

The table lists this clone with many counts. The chain recombines TRBV7-9 with TRBJ1-1, with D unresolved. V was cut by 5 bases and J by 0 bases, with 10 bases left in between. The germline gives CDR1 SEHNR, CDR2 FQNEAQ (reference sequence). CDR3 length equals 14 residues. CDR3 residues: CASSPTGVNTEAFF. In nucleotides, the CDR3 is TGTGCCAGCAGCCCAACTGGGGTGAACACTGAAGCTTTCTTT. The whole variable domain, filled in from reference TRBV7-9 and TRBJ1-1, reads DTGVSQNPRHKITKRGQNVTFRCDPISEHNRLYWYRQTLGQGPEFLTYFQNEAQLEKSRLLSDRFSAERPKGSFSTLEIQRTEQGDSAMYLCASSPTGVNTEAFFGQGTRLTVV.

The chain has TRBV7-3 and TRBJ1-6; D not certain. V was trimmed by 2 bases and J by 5 bases, leaving 10 bases between them. Germline lookup yields CDR1 SGHTA and CDR2 FQGTGA. The CDR3 is 15 residues long. The CDR3 region has the DNA TGTGCCAGCAGCTTAGGGCAGGTGAATAATTCACCCCTCCACTTT. Translation gives CASSLGQVNNSPLHF.

This rearrangement joins TRBV6-5 to TRBJ2-1; D unresolved. Trimming shortened V by 5 bases and J by 5 bases, and 10 bases separated the two germline ends. CDR3 length: 13 amino acids. Germline lookup yields CDR1 MNHEY and CDR2 SVGAGI. This chain's CDR3 is CASSLRRDNEQFF. CDR3 sequence (DNA): TGTGCCAGCAGTCTAAGAAGAGACAATGAGCAGTTCTTC.

The chain uses TRBV6-5 and TRBJ2-3; D is unclear. The germline V gene has CDR1 MNHEY and CDR2 SVGAGI. The CDR3 contains 10 residues. The V end lost 10 bases, the J end lost 4 bases, and 6 bases lay between the germline ends. The CDR3 spells CAIPADTQYF. The CDR3 region has the DNA TGTGCCATCCCGGCAGATACGCAGTATTTT.

The chain has TRBV29-1 and TRBJ2-1, with D uncertain. The CDR3 contains 11 residues. Deletions cut 4 bases from V and 3 bases from J, with 4 bases between. Per the germline V gene, CDR1 is SQVTM and CDR2 is ANQGSEA. The CDR3 sequence: CSVAGYNEQFF. CDR3 nucleotides: TGCAGCGTTGCAGGCTACAATGAGCAGTTCTTC.

V and J are TRBV30 and TRBJ1-1; TRBD1 matches 9 bases. The CDR3 extends over 14 amino acids. Unmatched junction bases numbered 8, after V lost 5 bases and J lost 4 bases. Germline V gene data show CDR1 as GTSNPN and CDR2 as SVGIG (reference sequence). This chain's CDR3 is CAWSGPGQGTEAFF. DNA of the CDR3: TGTGCCTGGTCCGGTCCGGGACAGGGCACTGAAGCTTTCTTT.

This rearrangement joins TRBV5-1 to TRBJ2-5, with a tentative D call TRBD1 (5 bases). CDR1 SGHRS and CDR2 YFSETQ come from the germline V gene. Deletions cut 2 bases from V and 4 bases from J, with 12 bases between. This CDR3 is built from 14 residues. The CDR3 nucleotides read TGCGCCAGCAGCTTTGGGGTCCAGGGAGAGACCCAGTACTTC. It is translated as CASSFGVQGETQYF.

The chain combines TRBV25-1 with TRBJ2-7; 7 bases match TRBD1. Germline V gene lookup returns CDR1 MGHDK and CDR2 SYGVNS. Trimming cost V 4 bases and J 0 bases; bases outside gene matches: 6. The CDR3 is 15 residues long. The CDR3 region is CASSGIGTVSYEQYF. The CDR3 DNA follows: TGTGCCAGCAGTGGTATCGGGACAGTCTCCTACGAGCAGTACTTC.

The chain employs TRBV15 and TRBJ1-2; TRBD1 is a possible D gene (6 bases). The CDR3 loop spans 13 amino acids. From germline, CDR1 is LNHNV and CDR2 YYDKDF (reference sequence). Trimming left V 3 bases short and J 4 bases short, with 9 bases between. The CDR3, as DNA: TGTGCCACCAGCAGGGACAGCATCTATGGCTACACCTTC. Protein: CATSRDSIYGYTF.

The V gene is TRBV29-1, the J gene TRBJ1-4; D not certain. The germline gives CDR1 SQVTM, CDR2 ANQGSEA. This CDR3 is 12 amino acids long. Trimming pared 7 bases from V and 3 bases from J, leaving 9 bases between. The CDR3 sequence is CSGAAPNEKLFF. For the CDR3, the DNA is TGCAGCGGGGCAGCACCTAATGAAAAACTGTTTTTT.

In regard to this clone: A far larger clone differs by one base, so this is likely a read error. V is TRBV2 and J is TRBJ2-7; no firm D call. Trimming removed 6 bases from V and 1 base from J, with 1 base in between. CDR3 size: 10 residues. Germline lookup yields CDR1 SNHLY and CDR2 FYNNEI. The CDR3 region has the DNA TGTGCCAGCAGGTCCTACGAGCAGTACTTC. Translating gives CASRSYEQYF.

The V call is TRBV19, the J call TRBJ2-7; D is unclear. CDR1 and CDR2 from the germline V gene are LNHDA and SQIVND (reference sequence). The ends were cut back, 5 bases at V and 1 base at J, with 12 bases in the middle. There are 14 residues in the CDR3. CDR3 in amino acids: CASSPRSRSYEQYF. CDR3 coding DNA: TGTGCCAGTAGTCCCAGAAGTCGTTCCTACGAGCAGTACTTC.

In regard to this clone: A much larger clone sits a single nucleotide away, making a read error possible. The chain carries TRBV30 and TRBJ1-5; TRBD1 might be the D (5 bases). CDR3 length: 14 amino acids. CDR1 GTSNPN and CDR2 SVGIG come from the germline V gene (reference sequence). The CDR3 loop is CAWSIDSGNPPQHF. The CDR3 nucleotides read TGTGCCTGGAGTATCGACAGTGGCAATCCGCCCCAGCATTTT.

This chain joins TRBV5-4 and TRBJ2-1; TRBD2 agrees at 7 bases. The V segment lost 4 bases and the J segment 6 bases; nucleotides outside the gene matches: 7. Germline assignment: CDR1 SGHNT and CDR2 YYREEE (reference sequence). This CDR3 has 14 residues. CDR3 sequence: CASSQPGTTNEQFF. CDR3 DNA sequence: TGTGCCAGCAGCCAACCAGGGACTACCAATGAGCAGTTCTTC.

At least ten counts were recorded for this clone. This sequence joins TRBV7-2 and TRBJ2-1; 9 bases map to TRBD2. The CDR3 is 15 residues long. Germline V CDR1 and CDR2: SGHTA, FQGNSA. After removal of 5 bases from V and 5 bases from J, the junction contained 7 bases not matched to a gene. The CDR3 reads CASSRTSELNNEQFF. For the CDR3, the DNA is TGTGCCAGCAGCAGGACTAGCGAATTGAACAATGAGCAGTTCTTC.

This clone was picked up one time. The chain uses TRBV6-5 and TRBJ2-5, with 12 positions matching TRBD2. V shed 6 bases and J 5 bases; nucleotides not matched to a gene: 7. Germline-derived CDR1 and CDR2 are MNHEY and SVGAGI. The CDR3 extends over 15 amino acids. CDR3 nucleotides: TGTGCCAGCAGCCGACTAGCGGGAGATATGGAGACCCAGTACTTC. This encodes CASSRLAGDMETQYF.